Presented here are 15 T cell receptor beta chains from one specimen sequenced in a study of OX40 agonist ivuxolimab in advanced cancers. The library was generated by the immunoSEQ multiplex PCR assay. TCRdb re-hosts the immuneACCESS table, in-frame sequences only. Its copies lack some clones; in the studies checked, an unresolved V gene accounts for under half of them, and the cause for the rest is not known. This sample lists approximately 67,000 clones; 91% were detected once. 2% to 2.5% of the sample goes to the ten largest clones. The sequencing here drew on CD4+ or CD8+ T cells sorted from blood, taken in a trial of the OX40 agonist ivuxolimab. The origin of the receptors is an adult with an advanced solid tumor such as melanoma, head and neck, liver or kidney cancer.

The chain carries TRBV5-6 and TRBJ2-5; 9 nucleotides agree with TRBD1. The V gene's germline CDR1 is SGHDT and CDR2 YYEEEE. This CDR3 has 14 residues. With 2 bases clipped from V and 5 bases from J, the junction kept 4 bases outside the gene matches. CDR3 residues: CASSLQGARETQYF. DNA for the CDR3: TGTGCCAGCAGCTTACAGGGGGCTAGGGAGACCCAGTACTTC.

The gene calls are TRBV7-9 and TRBJ1-2; 8 positions match TRBD1. The V gene end was trimmed by 3 bases and the J gene end by 12 bases; junction bases not matched to a gene: 15. The CDR3 runs 15 residues. From germline, CDR1 is SEHNR and CDR2 FQNEAQ (reference sequence). In DNA form, the CDR3 reads TGTGCCAGCAGCTTTAGTTGGGCCGGACAGGGAGCTGACACCTTC. It translates to CASSFSWAGQGADTF. The variable domain in full, completed from reference TRBV7-9 and TRBJ1-2, reads DTGVSQNPRHKITKRGQNVTFRCDPISEHNRLYWYRQTLGQGPEFLTYFQNEAQLEKSRLLSDRFSAERPKGSFSTLEIQRTEQGDSAMYLCASSFSWAGQGADTFGSGTRLTVV.

V and J are TRBV28 and TRBJ1-2; tentative D call: TRBD1 (5 bases). The germline V and J ends were trimmed by 6 bases and 3 bases, with 8 bases remaining between them. Germline V gene sequence: CDR1 MDHEN, CDR2 SYDVKM. The CDR3 contains 12 residues. The CDR3 DNA reads as TGTGCCAGCAGCCCGGGGGACTATGGCTACACCTTC. Translating gives CASSPGDYGYTF.

V and J are TRBV5-4 and TRBJ2-7; weak D call: TRBD1 (5 bases). This CDR3 spans 15 amino acids. Germline values: CDR1 SGHNT, CDR2 YYREEE (reference sequence). Trimming took 4 bases from V and 2 from J, leaving 16 bases between them. CDR3 protein: CASSPSRQLPYEQYF. The CDR3 DNA sequence: TGTGCCAGCAGCCCGTCACGACAGCTCCCCTACGAGCAGTACTTC.

The chain combines TRBV19 with TRBJ1-3; 7 bases are a match to TRBD1. This CDR3 region has 15 residues. CDR1 and CDR2 from the germline V gene are LNHDA and SQIVND (reference sequence). V gave up 5 bases and J gave up 0 bases; unmatched junction bases: 4. The CDR3 nucleotides read TGTGCCAGTAGTTCCACAGGGGTCTCTGGAAACACCATATATTTT. Translation: CASSSTGVSGNTIYF.

A word on this clone: A read error may account for a junction end that differs from germline. This rearrangement joins TRBV18 to TRBJ2-7; the D gene is possibly TRBD1 (6 bases). CDR1 is KGHSH and CDR2 is LQKENI in the germline V gene. CDR3 size: 13 residues. The CDR3 coding sequence is TGTGCCAGCTCACCCGGGTCTTATGGGGGCCTAAACTTC. Translated: CASSPGSYGGLNF.

V usage is TRBV6-1 and J usage is TRBJ2-3; D gene uncertain. CDR3 length: 12 residues. Trimming removed 2 bases at V and 4 bases at J, with 4 bases between. CDR1 MNHNS and CDR2 SASEGT come from the germline V gene. Here the CDR3 DNA reads TGTGCCAGCAGTGAACAGGCAGATACGCAGTATTTT. Its translation: CASSEQADTQYF.

The V call is TRBV6-5, the J call TRBJ2-1, with D unclear. This CDR3 is built from 13 residues. Per germline, CDR1 MNHEY and CDR2 SVGAGI. The V and J ends lost 0 bases and 12 bases respectively, with 12 bases between them. CDR3 amino acids: CASSYSKFQRQFF. The CDR3, as DNA: TGTGCCAGCAGTTACTCGAAATTTCAGCGGCAGTTCTTC.

This sequence joins TRBV4-1 and TRBJ2-7, with 9 bases aligning to TRBD1. J gave up 0 bases and V 1 base, and 4 bases lay outside the gene matches. There are 16 residues in the CDR3. CDR1 is MGHRA and CDR2 is YSYEKL in the germline V gene. The CDR3 DNA follows: TGCGCCAGCAGCCAAGTACCGGGACAGGGCTCCTACGAGCAGTACTTC. Protein product: CASSQVPGQGSYEQYF.

The V call is TRBV18, the J call TRBJ2-1; 8 bases align to TRBD2. CDR1 KGHSH and CDR2 LQKENI come from the germline V gene. V was pared by 5 bases and J by 4 bases, with 7 bases of the junction left unmatched. There are 15 residues in the CDR3. The CDR3 coding sequence is TGTGCCAGCTCATCAAGGGGGACTAGATACAATGAGCAGTTCTTC. Amino acids: CASSSRGTRYNEQFF. The full variable domain, rest sourced from reference TRBV18 and TRBJ2-1, is NAGVMQNPRHLVRRRGQEARLRCSPMKGHSHVYWYRQLPEEGLKFMVYLQKENIIDESGMPKERFSAEFPKEGPSILRIQQVVRGDSAAYFCASSSRGTRYNEQFFGPGTRLTVL.

The rearrangement uses TRBV28 and TRBJ1-6; D possibly corresponds to TRBD1 (5 bases). With 6 bases removed from V and 7 bases from J, the gap between germline ends came to 7 bases. Per the germline V gene, CDR1 is MDHEN and CDR2 is SYDVKM. The CDR3 length is 12 residues. The CDR3, as DNA: TGTGCCAGCAGGGACATGAATTCACCCCTCCACTTT. It encodes CASRDMNSPLHF.

CDR3 region: CASSQGSYEQFF. CDR3 DNA sequence: TGTGCCAGCAGCCAAGGAAGCTATGAGCAGTTCTTC. The chain couples TRBV7-9 to TRBJ2-1; D remains ambiguous. The CDR3 contains 12 residues. Trimming removed 5 bases at V and 8 bases at J, with 10 bases between. Germline CDR1 and CDR2: SEHNR and FQNEAQ (reference sequence).

The chain has TRBV5-1 and TRBJ2-2; 9 bases line up with TRBD1. J lost 7 bases, V lost 4 bases, and 8 bases had no gene match. In germline, CDR1 is SGHRS, CDR2 YFSETQ. The CDR3 runs to 15 residues. The CDR3 DNA follows: TGCGCCAGCAGCACGGGGACAGGGTCAGGCGGGGAGCTGTTTTTT. It encodes CASSTGTGSGGELFF.

The chain couples TRBV5-5 to TRBJ2-7; tentatively, D is TRBD2 (5 bases). This CDR3 comprises 14 residues. Between the trimmed V and J ends, which lost 0 bases and 6 bases, there was a span of 13 bases. Germline lookup yields CDR1 SGHKS and CDR2 YYEKEE (reference sequence). CDR3 sequence: CASSLEWSGSEQYF. The CDR3, as DNA: TGTGCCAGCAGCTTGGAATGGTCGGGATCCGAGCAGTACTTC.

The chain is built from TRBV19 and TRBJ1-1; the D gene is possibly TRBD1 (5 bases). CDR1 and CDR2 (germline): LNHDA, SQIVND (reference sequence). This CDR3 has 15 amino acids. V lost 7 bases, J lost 0 bases, and 15 bases lay in between. CDR3 region: CASKRDGSMNTEAFF. The CDR3 DNA sequence: TGTGCCAGTAAGAGGGACGGAAGTATGAACACTGAAGCTTTCTTT. The full variable domain, rest sourced from reference TRBV19 and TRBJ1-1, is DGGITQSPKYLFRKEGQNVTLSCEQNLNHDAMYWYRQDPGQGLRLIYYSQIVNDFQKGDIAEGYSVSREKKESFPLTVTSAQKNPTAFYLCASKRDGSMNTEAFFGQGTRLTVV.